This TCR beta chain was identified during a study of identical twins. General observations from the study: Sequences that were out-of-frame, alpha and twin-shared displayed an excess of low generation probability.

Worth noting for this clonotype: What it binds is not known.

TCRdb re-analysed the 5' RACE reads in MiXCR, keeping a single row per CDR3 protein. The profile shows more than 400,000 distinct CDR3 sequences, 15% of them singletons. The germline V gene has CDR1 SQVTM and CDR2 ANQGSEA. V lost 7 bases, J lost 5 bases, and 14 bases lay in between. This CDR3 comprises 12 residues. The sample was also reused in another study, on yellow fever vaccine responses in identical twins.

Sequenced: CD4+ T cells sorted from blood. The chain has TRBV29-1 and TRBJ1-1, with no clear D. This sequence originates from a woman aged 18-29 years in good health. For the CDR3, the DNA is TGCAGCGCCCCGGGGTGGGAAACTGAAGCTTTCTTT. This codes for CSAPGWETEAFF.